These T cell receptor beta chains were read from a single sample in a study of T cell responses to AZD1222 COVID-19 vaccine. Sequenced by immunoSEQ multiplex PCR; TCRdb stores in-frame clones only, minus some. The sample records approximately 150,000 clones, 85% to 90% being singletons. Material: peripheral blood, obtained on day 0 of AZD1222 vaccination. The receptors were sampled from an adult in good health. Both conserved end residues are part of each CDR3. The order of the fields is V gene, D gene, J gene, clone size, CDR3 protein, CDR3 DNA. The D gene is left open where the match is weak. Size is omitted from some rows. Given values are once, few, many or a class for expanded clones.

>TRBV5-6|TRBD1|TRBJ2-1|-
CASSLGGRDRVLSEQFF
TGTGCCAGCAGCTTGGGGGGCCGGGACAGGGTTTTAAGTGAGCAGTTCTTC
>TRBV5-4|-|TRBJ2-7|-
CASRRTGTNYEQYF
TGTGCCAGCAGAAGGACCGGGACCAACTACGAGCAGTACTTC
>TRBV30|-|TRBJ2-7|-
CACVGNVDEQYF
TGTGCCTGTGTAGGGAACGTGGACGAGCAGTACTTC
>TRBV7-3|-|TRBJ2-3|-
CASSRGAGLDTQYF
TGTGCCAGCAGCCGGGGGGCAGGGTTGGATACGCAGTATTTT
>TRBV9|-|TRBJ1-1|once
CASSVEETVNTEAFF
TGTGCCAGCAGCGTAGAGGAGACAGTTAACACTGAAGCTTTCTTT
>TRBV27|TRBD1|TRBJ1-1|-
CASSYDRVVITEAFF
TGTGCCAGCAGTTATGACAGGGTGGTGATAACTGAAGCTTTCTTT
>TRBV30|-|TRBJ1-2|few
CACLGFRGSGYTF
TGTGCCTGCCTCGGCTTCCGGGGGTCTGGCTACACCTTC
>TRBV30|-|TRBJ1-2|-
CAWQGNYGYTF
TGTGCCTGGCAGGGGAACTATGGCTACACCTTC
>TRBV5-1|TRBD1|TRBJ1-2|-
CASSLASPSLTGIYGYTF
TGCGCCAGCAGCTTGGCCAGCCCCTCCCTGACAGGGATCTATGGCTACACCTTC
>TRBV11-3|TRBD2|TRBJ2-1|-
CASSSFFGTSGSNEQFF
TGTGCCAGCAGCTCCTTCTTCGGGACTAGCGGGAGCAATGAGCAGTTCTTC
>TRBV12-3/TRBV12-4|-|TRBJ2-3|-
CASNSADTQYF
TGTGCCAGCAATAGTGCAGATACGCAGTATTTT
>TRBV4-2|TRBD1|TRBJ1-5|-
CASSQSGTGVNQPQHF
TGTGCCAGCAGCCAATCCGGGACAGGAGTCAATCAGCCCCAGCATTTT
>TRBV11-2|-|TRBJ1-6|-
CASSLGYPDNSPLHF
TGTGCCAGCAGCTTAGGTTACCCCGATAATTCACCCCTCCACTTT
>TRBV19|TRBD2|TRBJ2-3|-
CASTYLAGAPDTQYF
TGTGCCAGTACATACCTAGCGGGGGCTCCAGATACGCAGTATTTT
>TRBV10-2|TRBD2|TRBJ2-7|once
CASSEKGLAGGGSYEQYF
TGCGCCAGCAGTGAGAAGGGACTAGCGGGAGGTGGGTCCTACGAGCAGTACTTC
>TRBV7-7|TRBD2|TRBJ2-1|-
CASSLGLAGAGNEQFF
TGTGCTAGCAGCTTAGGACTAGCGGGAGCTGGAAATGAGCAGTTCTTC
>TRBV28|TRBD1|TRBJ2-2|-
CASTTGDFTGELFF
TGTGCCAGCACGACAGGGGATTTCACCGGGGAGCTGTTTTTT
>TRBV19|-|TRBJ1-4|-
CASSMLSGTDEKLFF
TGTGCCAGTAGTATGCTATCCGGGACGGACGAAAAACTGTTTTTT
>TRBV5-1|-|TRBJ1-6|-
CASSLGRDTGNSPLHF
TGCGCCAGCAGCTTAGGCAGGGACACAGGAAATTCACCCCTCCACTTT
>TRBV11-3|TRBD2|TRBJ2-1|-
CASSPIGGGPYNEQFF
TGTGCCAGCAGCCCTATAGGCGGGGGACCCTACAATGAGCAGTTCTTC
>TRBV6-5|-|TRBJ1-2|few
CASSPEAGRYGYTF
TGTGCCAGCAGCCCGGAGGCAGGGCGCTATGGCTACACCTTC
>TRBV28|TRBD1|TRBJ2-2|-
CASSFDRVTGELFF
TGTGCCAGCAGCTTCGACAGGGTGACCGGGGAGCTGTTTTTT
>TRBV16|TRBD2|TRBJ2-1|-
CASSEGLGVDEQFF
TGTGCCAGCAGCGAGGGACTAGGCGTGGATGAGCAGTTCTTC
>TRBV12-2|-|TRBJ1-5|-
CASRFKGKQPQHF
TGTGCAAGTCGCTTTAAGGGAAAACAGCCCCAGCATTTT
>TRBV9|-|TRBJ1-4|once
CASSVIGKGDNEKLFF
TGTGCCAGCAGCGTAATAGGTAAGGGGGACAATGAAAAACTGTTTTTT
>TRBV4-1|-|TRBJ2-3|-
CASSQVEGMDTQYF
TGCGCCAGCAGCCAAGTTGAGGGGATGGATACGCAGTATTTT
>TRBV9|-|TRBJ1-2|-
CASSRIPQSRQGYTF
TGTGCCAGCAGCCGAATACCCCAGAGCAGGCAGGGCTACACCTTC
>TRBV7-2|TRBD2|TRBJ2-1|-
CASSPHLGAGGSNGEQFF
TGTGCCAGCAGCCCTCACCTGGGGGCGGGAGGTTCGAACGGTGAGCAGTTCTTC
>TRBV30|TRBD1|TRBJ1-5|-
CAWSALTGYNQPQHF
TGTGCCTGGAGTGCCCTGACAGGGTATAATCAGCCCCAGCATTTT
>TRBV3-1/TRBV3-2|-|TRBJ1-6|-
CASSPRGEGNNSPLHF
TGTGCCAGCAGCCCCCGGGGAGAGGGGAATAATTCACCCCTCCACTTT
>TRBV15|-|TRBJ1-3|-
CATSRPVSGNTIYF
TGTGCCACCAGCAGACCGGTCTCTGGAAACACCATATATTTT
>TRBV9|-|TRBJ2-1|-
CASSGGLNPNNEQFF
TGTGCCAGCAGCGGCGGACTAAACCCCAACAATGAGCAGTTCTTC
>TRBV2|TRBD1|TRBJ1-1|-
CASSKETGGTAFF
TGTGCCAGCAGCAAGGAGACAGGGGGCACAGCTTTCTTT
>TRBV11-2|-|TRBJ2-3|-
CASSFLRTSTDTQYF
TGTGCCAGCAGCTTCCTTCGGACGAGCACAGATACGCAGTATTTT
>TRBV4-1|TRBD1|TRBJ2-5|once
CASSQKGVGTGEETQYF
TGCGCCAGCAGCCAAAAGGGGGTGGGGACAGGGGAAGAGACCCAGTACTTC
>TRBV2|TRBD1|TRBJ1-2|-
CASSEGTANYGYTF
TGTGCCAGCAGCGAGGGGACAGCTAACTATGGCTACACCTTC
>TRBV20-1|TRBD2|TRBJ2-7|few
CSASQGSVAGAGYEQYF
TGCAGTGCTAGTCAAGGGTCTGTCGCGGGAGCAGGGTACGAGCAGTACTTC
>TRBV9|TRBD2|TRBJ2-5|few
CASSAGLAGEWKTQYF
TGTGCCAGCAGCGCAGGACTAGCGGGAGAATGGAAGACCCAGTACTTC
>TRBV5-4|-|TRBJ2-5|once
CASRTWTGEETQYF
TGTGCCAGCAGGACCTGGACGGGGGAAGAGACCCAGTACTTC
>TRBV2|TRBD2|TRBJ2-7|-
CASGGELAGVGEQYF
TGTGCCAGCGGGGGGGAGCTAGCGGGAGTGGGTGAGCAGTACTTC
>TRBV5-1|TRBD2|TRBJ2-4|-
CASSLGGGDGIQYF
TGCGCCAGCAGCTTAGGCGGGGGTGACGGCATTCAGTACTTC
>TRBV5-8|-|TRBJ1-2|-
CASSPMGWGYTF
TGTGCCAGCAGCCCTATGGGGTGGGGCTACACCTTC
>TRBV18|-|TRBJ1-6|-
CASSPAAPPLHF
TGTGCCAGCTCACCAGCGGCTCCACCCCTCCACTTT